This T cell receptor (beta chain) appears in the sequencing data of a study of blood T cell repertoires in COVID-19 (dated by TCRdb to 2019 to 2021). Regarding the research as a whole: The collaborator samples originated in the United States, Italy and Spain and spanned the acute and convalescent phases of COVID-19. Where HLA class I and class II types were available, the types were taken from metadata supplied by the sample provider, not from assay-based typing. Sample metadata almost always included a de-identified subject ID, COVID-19 status, age in years and sex. The samples were drawn from the first 160 participants of the ongoing ImmuneRACE study and from 1,254 subjects provided by 6 global collaborators. The material from the prospective study consisted of cDNA or gDNA derived from T cells, B-cell-depleted T cells, or PBMCs. The repertoires were released in a freely available public database intended as a resource for research on the immune response to SARS-CoV-2. Deeply sampled blood TCRbeta repertoires from subjects exposed to, actively infected with, or recovered from COVID-19 were included in the dataset. The research as a whole found: The quantity of clinical and demographic metadata differed by source and by participant and was supplied without curation.

There are 17 amino acids in the CDR3, from cysteine to phenylalanine inclusive. Only the CDR3 DNA is retained, 51 bases long and in frame from the first base. V is shortened by 2 bases, J by 0 bases, and the region joining them spans 14 bases. From the germline V gene, CDR1 is KGHSH and CDR2 is LQKENI. As regards this clone: Its specific antigen is unknown. No base quality values were provided; no much bigger clone lies one nucleotide off.

Each collaborating institution followed its own protocols to collect whole blood in K2EDTA tubes. For TCRbeta analysis, collaborators shipped samples as frozen whole blood, isolated PBMCs, or DNA extracted from either of those sample types. The immunoSEQ Assay, a bias-controlled multiplex PCR, was used to amplify TCRbeta CDR3 regions from genomic DNA. The original pipeline was this. The number of nucleated cells in each sample was estimated by amplification of reference gene primers within the assay. To quantify the absolute abundance of each unique TCRbeta CDR3 rearrangement, sequence reads were collapsed and filtered. For each sample, productive Simpson clonality was calculated as the square root of Simpson's diversity index across productive rearrangements. TCRdb mirrors the immuneACCESS table, restricted to in-frame sequences. Some clones are absent from its copies; in checked studies, under half trace to an unresolved V gene, and the reason for the others is unknown. Clone size and the V and J calls come from that table; the DNA yielded D and trimming. This sample lists some 200,000 clones; roughly 88% were detected once. The top ten hold roughly 13% of the sample.

This clonotype originated in a human donor in a cohort sampled during active COVID-19. Sequencing used peripheral blood. The chain employs TRBV18 and TRBJ1-3; a tentative D match to TRBD1 spans 6 bases. This receptor has the CDR3 CASSPSRTDRSGNTIYF. The nucleotide sequence reads TGTGCCAGCTCACCAAGTAGGACAGACCGCTCTGGAAACACCATATATTTT.